The 29 T cell receptor beta chains below were found in one sample sequenced in a study of CD8+CD57+ T cells in acquired aplastic anemia. For CDR3 and TCR beta VDJ profiling, genomic DNA was the template used. MiXCR, applied by TCRdb to the reads, yields one record per CDR3 protein. Among 250,000 to 300,000 distinct CDR3 sequences listed, 55% to 60% were seen once. Specimen: sorted CD4+, CD8+, or CD8+CD57+ T cells (not recorded which) from PBMCs. Source of these receptors: a human donor with severe aplastic anemia or a healthy control (not recorded which).

The J gene is TRBJ2-7, the V gene TRBV11-2; 7 bases are shared with TRBD2. Germline-derived CDR1 and CDR2 are SGHAT and FQNNGV. J gave up 3 bases and V 5 bases, and 10 bases lay outside the gene matches. The CDR3 contains 15 residues. For the CDR3, the DNA is TGTGCCAGCAGCCCCGAGTGGGCTAGCGGCTACGAGCAGTACTTC. Its protein product is CASSPEWASGYEQYF.

This clonotype was counted a few times. The chain combines TRBV2 with TRBJ1-4, with D tentatively TRBD1 (6 bases). Germline CDR1 reads SNHLY; CDR2 reads FYNNEI. The ends were cut back, 6 bases at V and 8 bases at J, with 16 bases in the middle. The CDR3 extends over 14 amino acids. The CDR3 DNA is TGTGCCAGCAGACTTACAGGGCCGGGGGAAAAACTGTTTTTT. Translated, it gives CASRLTGPGEKLFF.

The chain joins TRBV15 to TRBJ2-7; 8 bases match TRBD1. The CDR3 loop spans 17 amino acids. The germline gives CDR1 LNHNV, CDR2 YYDKDF (reference sequence). V lost 0 bases, J lost 3 bases, and 10 bases stayed unmatched. CDR3 protein: CATSRESQGAGRYEQYF. Written as DNA, the CDR3 is TGTGCCACCAGCAGAGAAAGCCAGGGGGCAGGGCGCTACGAGCAGTACTTC.

The chain uses TRBV7-9 and TRBJ2-5; 14 bases map to TRBD2. This CDR3 is built from 19 residues. After removal of 5 bases from V and 2 bases from J, the junction contained 13 bases not matched to a gene. Per germline, CDR1 SEHNR and CDR2 FQNEAQ (reference sequence). CDR3 amino acids: CASSPHLRLAGGGQETQYF. Here the CDR3 DNA reads TGTGCCAGCAGCCCGCACCTCCGACTAGCGGGGGGGGGGCAAGAGACCCAGTACTTC.

CDR3 sequence (DNA): TGTGCCAGCAGGCCTCTAGCGGGGGGGCTAGAGACCCAGTACTTC. As protein: CASRPLAGGLETQYF. The chain uses TRBV2 and TRBJ2-5; 12 positions agree with TRBD2. This CDR3 spans 15 amino acids. V was clipped by 6 bases and J by 4 bases; unmatched bases: 6. Looked up from germline, CDR1 is SNHLY and CDR2 is FYNNEI.

This clonotype has at least ten counts. The gene calls are TRBV19 and TRBJ1-4, with D unclear. CDR3 length: 15 amino acids. V was cut by 10 bases and J by 3 bases, with 18 bases left in between. The germline V gene encodes CDR1 LNHDA and CDR2 SQIVND (reference sequence). The CDR3 bases are TGTGCCACCTCAAACGATGGGTGGGCTAATGAAAAACTGTTTTTT. It encodes CATSNDGWANEKLFF.

This clonotype was seen more than once but under ten times. The rearrangement uses TRBV29-1 and TRBJ2-2; 8 bases line up with TRBD1. The J segment lost 3 bases and the V segment lost 4 bases, leaving 4 bases of the junction unmatched. This CDR3 region has 14 residues. CDR1 is SQVTM, CDR2 ANQGSEA, per germline. CDR3 sequence (DNA): TGCAGCGTTGGTACAGGGGGAGACACCGGGGAGCTGTTTTTT. Protein sequence: CSVGTGGDTGELFF.

This chain links TRBV18 with TRBJ2-4; D may match TRBD1 or TRBD2 (5 bases each). V was cut by 5 bases and J by 0 bases, with 14 bases left in between. The CDR3 contains 16 residues. CDR1 and CDR2 (germline): KGHSH, LQKENI. This CDR3 reads CASSSRGTEAKNIQYF. CDR3 sequence (DNA): TGTGCCAGCTCATCACGAGGGACGGAAGCCAAAAACATTCAGTACTTC.

The rearrangement links TRBV3-2 to TRBJ2-3; the table's D call TRBD1 went unverified against the DNA. TRBV3-2 is designated a pseudogene. The CDR3 runs 15 residues. CDR3 nucleotides: TGTGCCAGCAGCGAGGGACAGGGGATCCCTGATACGCAGTATTTT. As protein: CASSEGQGIPDTQYF.

The chain uses TRBV5-1 and TRBJ2-3; the match to TRBD2 covers 7 bases. V shed 4 bases and J 2 bases; nucleotides not matched to a gene: 7. CDR1 is SGHRS and CDR2 is YFSETQ in the germline V gene. The CDR3 extends over 15 amino acids. CDR3 region: CASSPTSRNTDTQYF. The CDR3 DNA reads TGCGCCAGCAGCCCGACTAGCAGAAACACAGATACGCAGTATTTT.

This clonotype was picked up many times. The chain is built from TRBV4-2 and TRBJ1-6; D not resolved. The length of the CDR3 is 13 residues. Germline V gene lookup returns CDR1 LGHNA and CDR2 YNFKEQ. Between the trimmed V and J ends, which lost 0 bases and 6 bases, there was a span of 3 bases. The CDR3 loop reads CASSQELNSPLHF. The CDR3 DNA follows: TGTGCCAGCAGCCAAGAACTTAATTCACCCCTCCACTTT.

There are a few counts of this clonotype. The chain is built from TRBV27 and TRBJ1-2; D might be TRBD1 (5 bases). Trimming took 2 bases from V and 3 from J, leaving 25 bases between them. Looked up from germline, CDR1 is MNHEY and CDR2 is SMNVEV (reference sequence). This CDR3 is 19 amino acids long. CDR3 DNA sequence: TGTGCCAGCAGTTTAGCCCCTACAGGATTCGGATGGGGGGACTATGGCTACACCTTC. Its translation: CASSLAPTGFGWGDYGYTF.

V is TRBV11-2 and J is TRBJ2-7, with 9 bases aligning to TRBD1. The CDR3 loop spans 15 amino acids. V gave up 5 bases and J gave up 4 bases; unmatched junction bases: 9. Germline lookup yields CDR1 SGHAT and CDR2 FQNNGV. Here the CDR3 reads CASSQVMTGGYEQYF. In nucleotides, the CDR3 is TGTGCCAGCAGCCAAGTAATGACAGGGGGGTACGAGCAGTACTTC.

This clonotype turned up a few times. CDR3 DNA sequence: TGTGCCACCAGTGACCCCCGGGACAGGAGAGGTGGCTACACCTTC. It codes for CATSDPRDRRGGYTF. The rearrangement links TRBV24-1 to TRBJ1-2, with 8 bases identical to TRBD1. The germline CDR1 and CDR2 sequences are KGHDR and SFDVKD. J lost 7 bases, V lost 4 bases, and 10 bases had no gene match. The CDR3 length is 15 residues.

The rearrangement links TRBV27 to TRBJ2-5; D unresolved. Germline CDR1 and CDR2: MNHEY and SMNVEV (reference sequence). The CDR3 is made up of 13 amino acids. V lost 6 bases and J 0 bases, leaving 8 bases between the germline ends. The CDR3 sequence: CASRSWNQETQYF. DNA of the CDR3: TGTGCCAGCAGGTCCTGGAACCAAGAGACCCAGTACTTC.

The rearrangement links TRBV6-5 to TRBJ2-7, with D perhaps TRBD2 (5 bases). The ends were cut back, 2 bases at V and 5 bases at J, with 16 bases in the middle. Germline CDR1 is MNHEY and CDR2 is SVGAGI. This CDR3 comprises 15 residues. CDR3: CASSYEGSLTDEQYF. CDR3 DNA sequence: TGTGCCAGCAGTTACGAGGGCAGTTTGACGGACGAGCAGTACTTC.

This clonotype turned up a few times. One end of the junction is discordant with germline, which a read error may explain. This chain joins TRBV12-5 and TRBJ2-1; 8 bases map to TRBD1. Per the germline V gene, CDR1 is LGHNT and CDR2 is FRNRAP. CDR3 length: 19 amino acids. The CDR3 DNA is TGTGCTAGTGGTTTGGTACTTAAGACAGGGGCCTACTTAAACAATGGGCAGTTCTTC. It translates to CASGLVLKTGAYLNNGQFF.

CDR3 amino acids: CASNSRGDRPIFTYEQYF. CDR3 coding DNA: TGTGCCAGCAATTCAAGGGGCGACAGGCCGATATTTACCTACGAGCAGTACTTC. This sequence joins TRBV28 and TRBJ2-7, with a possible D match to TRBD1 (6 bases). V lost 7 bases and J lost 2, with 27 bases in between. The CDR3 runs 18 residues. CDR1 is MDHEN, CDR2 SYDVKM, per germline.

The chain joins TRBV24-1 to TRBJ1-5; D is uncertain. The V end lost 5 bases, the J end lost 3 bases, and 10 bases lay between the germline ends. CDR3 size: 14 residues. Germline V gene sequence: CDR1 KGHDR, CDR2 SFDVKD. The CDR3 coding sequence is TGTGCCACCAGTGTATCCGGGAACAATCAGCCCCAGCATTTT. Protein sequence: CATSVSGNNQPQHF.

Only a few counts were recorded for this clonotype. This chain's CDR3 is CASSLGRRLAGVVGNTIYF. The CDR3 nucleotides read TGTGCCAGCAGCTTAGGTCGTCGACTAGCGGGGGTCGTAGGAAACACCATATATTTT. The chain recombines TRBV7-2 with TRBJ1-3, with a possible D match to TRBD1 (5 bases). The ends were cut back, 1 base at V and 4 bases at J, with 23 bases in the middle. This CDR3 spans 19 amino acids. CDR1 SGHTA and CDR2 FQGNSA come from the germline V gene.

This clonotype was seen more than once but under ten times. This may arise from a read error, as a much more abundant clone is one base away. The chain carries TRBV12-3 or TRBV12-4 and TRBJ2-7; 12 bases agree with TRBD1. Unmatched junction bases numbered 0, after V lost 1 base and J lost 2 bases. The CDR3 is made up of 15 amino acids. The CDR3 DNA is TGTGCCAGCAGTTTAGGGGACAGGGGGCCCTACGAGCAGTACTTC. It translates to CASSLGDRGPYEQYF.

This clonotype was recorded a few times. This chain links TRBV20-1 with TRBJ2-7, with 7 bases fitting TRBD1. CDR1 is DFQATT, CDR2 SNEGSKA, per germline (reference sequence). This CDR3 is 13 amino acids long. Trimming at V came to 4 bases and at J to 2 bases, leaving 5 bases not matched to a gene. This CDR3 is CSATGTETYEQYF. In DNA, the CDR3 is TGCAGTGCTACCGGGACAGAGACCTACGAGCAGTACTTC.

This clonotype was counted a single time. The CDR3 here is CASIQGGGQPQHF. In nucleotides, the CDR3 is TGTGCCAGCATACAGGGGGGAGGGCAGCCCCAGCATTTT. The chain is built from TRBV12-3 or TRBV12-4 and TRBJ1-5, with TRBD1 matching over 8 bases. Germline trimming cut 7 bases from V and 7 bases from J; bases unmatched to any gene: 6. This CDR3 is 13 amino acids long.

The chain employs TRBV20-1 and TRBJ2-1, with 7 bases lining up with TRBD2. V lost 6 bases to trimming and J lost 8 bases; unmatched junction nucleotides: 10. The CDR3 runs 13 residues. Per germline, CDR1 DFQATT and CDR2 SNEGSKA (reference sequence). This CDR3 is CSAPIAGYDEQFF. In DNA form, the CDR3 reads TGCAGTGCCCCGATAGCGGGTTACGATGAGCAGTTCTTC.

This clonotype was recorded a few times. A much larger clone sits a single nucleotide away, making a read error possible. The chain has TRBV19 and TRBJ1-2; D might be TRBD1 (6 bases). V was shortened by 6 bases and J by 6 bases, with 20 bases between the two germline ends. Germline assignment: CDR1 LNHDA and CDR2 SQIVND (reference sequence). The CDR3 is 15 amino acids. The CDR3 reads CASSPGAGATDGYTF. The CDR3, as DNA: TGTGCCAGTAGCCCAGGGGCGGGGGCAACAGATGGCTACACCTTC.

This clonotype was picked up many times. The chain is built from TRBV7-8 and TRBJ1-2; tentative D call: TRBD1 (6 bases). CDR1 is SGHVS, CDR2 FQNEAQ, per germline. V lost 2 bases and J 7 bases, leaving 11 bases between the germline ends. CDR3 size: 13 residues. The CDR3 DNA reads TGTGCCAGCAGCTTACAGGGGCAGGTTGGCTACACCTTC. Translating it yields CASSLQGQVGYTF.

This chain joins TRBV6-6 and TRBJ2-7; D is perhaps TRBD1 (6 bases). This CDR3 region has 12 residues. Germline-derived CDR1 and CDR2 are MNHNY and SVGAGI (reference sequence). V lost 6 bases and J lost 5, with 11 bases in between. CDR3 nucleotides: TGTGCCAGCAGACAGGGCCCCCACGAGCAGTACTTC. This sequence encodes CASRQGPHEQYF.

The J gene is TRBJ2-5, the V gene TRBV2; D remains unclear. V was shortened by 8 bases and J by 7 bases, with 14 bases between the two germline ends. This CDR3 spans 12 amino acids. Germline CDR1 reads SNHLY; CDR2 reads FYNNEI. This CDR3 reads CASEEGLRTQYF. CDR3 sequence (DNA): TGTGCCAGCGAAGAAGGTTTGAGGACCCAGTACTTC.

This chain connects TRBV19 to TRBJ2-2; D unclear. V dropped 2 bases and J dropped 5 bases, with 3 bases sitting between them. Germline CDR1 reads LNHDA; CDR2 reads SQIVND (reference sequence). This CDR3 contains 12 residues. The CDR3 bases are TGTGCCAGTAGTATACCTACCGGGGAGCTGTTTTTT. Translation gives CASSIPTGELFF. The complete variable domain, with remaining parts taken from reference TRBV19 and TRBJ2-2, reads DGGITQSPKYLFRKEGQNVTLSCEQNLNHDAMYWYRQDPGQGLRLIYYSQIVNDFQKGDIAEGYSVSREKKESFPLTVTSAQKNPTAFYLCASSIPTGELFFGEGSRLTVL.